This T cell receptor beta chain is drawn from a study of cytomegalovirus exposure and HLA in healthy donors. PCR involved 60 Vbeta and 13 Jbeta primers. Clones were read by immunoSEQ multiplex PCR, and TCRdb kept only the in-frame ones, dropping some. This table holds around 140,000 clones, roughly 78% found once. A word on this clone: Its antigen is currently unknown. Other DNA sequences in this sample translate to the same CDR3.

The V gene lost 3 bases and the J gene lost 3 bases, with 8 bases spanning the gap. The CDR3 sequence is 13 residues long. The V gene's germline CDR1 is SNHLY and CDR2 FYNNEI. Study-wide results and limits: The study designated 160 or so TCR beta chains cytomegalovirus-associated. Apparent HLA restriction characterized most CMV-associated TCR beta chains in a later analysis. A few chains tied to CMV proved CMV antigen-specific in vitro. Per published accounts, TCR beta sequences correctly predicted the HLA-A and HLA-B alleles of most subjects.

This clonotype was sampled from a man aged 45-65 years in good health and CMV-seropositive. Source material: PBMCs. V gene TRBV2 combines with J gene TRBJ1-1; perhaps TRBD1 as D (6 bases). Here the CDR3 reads CASSDRGYTEAFF. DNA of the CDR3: TGTGCCAGCAGTGACAGGGGATACACTGAAGCTTTCTTT. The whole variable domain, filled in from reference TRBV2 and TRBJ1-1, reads EPEVTQTPSHQVTQMGQEVILRCVPISNHLYFYWYRQILGQKVEFLVSFYNNEISEKSEIFDDQFSVERPDGSNFTLKIRSTKLEDSAMYFCASSDRGYTEAFFGQGTRLTVV.